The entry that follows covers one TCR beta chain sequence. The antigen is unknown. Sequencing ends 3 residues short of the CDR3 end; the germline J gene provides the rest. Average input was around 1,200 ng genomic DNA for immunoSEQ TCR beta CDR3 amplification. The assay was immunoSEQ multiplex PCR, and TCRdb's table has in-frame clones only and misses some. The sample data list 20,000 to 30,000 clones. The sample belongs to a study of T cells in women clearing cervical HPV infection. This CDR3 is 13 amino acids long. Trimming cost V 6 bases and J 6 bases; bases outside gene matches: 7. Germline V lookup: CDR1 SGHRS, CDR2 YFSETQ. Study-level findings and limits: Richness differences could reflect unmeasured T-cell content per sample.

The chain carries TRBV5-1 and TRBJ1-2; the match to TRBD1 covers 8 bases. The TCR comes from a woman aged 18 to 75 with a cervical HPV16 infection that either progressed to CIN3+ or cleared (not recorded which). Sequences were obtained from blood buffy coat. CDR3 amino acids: CASNRGGQDGYTF. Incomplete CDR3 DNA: TGCGCCAGCAACAGGGGGGGCCAAGATGGC.